The clone carrying this T cell receptor beta chain was recorded a few times. What it binds is unknown. Using immunoSEQ multiplex PCR, the repertoire was profiled, and TCRdb retains in-frame clones only, with some absent. The sample has 71,000 or so clones, about 94% seen once. Separation from the roughly 690-subject first cohort characterized the 120-subject validation cohort, to which the donors belonged. The data originate from a study of cytomegalovirus exposure and HLA in healthy donors. On the study more broadly: The 600 to 800 first-cohort repertoires shared a platform with the 110 or so validation repertoires, as reported in a later analysis. The study's findings and limits: Rare TCR sequences predominated, though certain public TCRs were found in many donors.

The sample consisted of PBMCs. The sequence was collected from a man aged 18-30 years in good health and CMV-seropositive.

The CDR3: CASSLGGAADTQYF. DNA for the CDR3: TGCGCCAGCAGCTTAGGCGGGGCGGCAGATACGCAGTATTTT. The V gene is TRBV5-1, the J gene TRBJ2-3; weak D call: TRBD2 (6 bases). The CDR3 runs to 14 residues. With 2 bases removed from V and 4 bases from J, the gap between germline ends came to 11 bases. CDR1 SGHRS and CDR2 YFSETQ come from the germline V gene.